Listed below are T cell receptor beta chains from one sample, sequenced in a study of blood T cells in healthy people across ages. TCRdb re-called the 5' RACE reads with MiXCR, one entry per CDR3 protein. The data contain about 970,000 distinct CDR3 sequences, about 51% of them singletons. Sequencing input: blood. Receptors were obtained from an older woman in good health. The CDR3 runs from the conserved cysteine through the conserved F or W. Each record gives: CDR3 protein, CDR3 DNA, J gene, clone size, V gene, D gene. D genes are given only for firm matches. Not every row has a clone size; where given, it reads once, few, many or a size class.

CDR3: CASKGLVSEQYF; DNA: TGTGCCAGCAAGGGACTAGTCTCCGAGCAGTACTTC; J: TRBJ2-7; size: -; V: TRBV2; D: TRBD2
CDR3: CSAPSLQRPNNEQYF; DNA: TGCAGTGCTCCTTCCCTTCAAAGACCAAACAATGAGCAGTACTTC; J: TRBJ2-7; size: -; V: TRBV20-1; D: -
CDR3: CASSLRGAFASSEQYF; DNA: TGTGCCAGCAGCTTACGGGGGGCTTTCGCGTCATCCGAGCAGTACTTC; J: TRBJ2-7; size: few; V: TRBV7-2; D: -
CDR3: CSARDQGQGKAEQFF; DNA: TGCAGTGCTAGAGATCAGGGACAGGGGAAGGCTGAGCAGTTCTTC; J: TRBJ2-1; size: -; V: TRBV20-1; D: TRBD1
CDR3: CASSYSIEGGSLTKNIQYF; DNA: TGTGCCAGCAGTTACTCGATTGAGGGAGGGTCCCTCACTAAAAACATTCAGTACTTC; J: TRBJ2-4; size: -; V: TRBV6-5; D: TRBD2
CDR3: CSGTLGLPPYNEQYF; DNA: TGCAGCGGGACTTTGGGCCTACCGCCTTACAATGAGCAGTACTTC; J: TRBJ2-5; size: -; V: TRBV29-1; D: -
CDR3: CASSLVPVGYEQYF; DNA: TGTGCCAGCAGCTTAGTCCCGGTCGGGTACGAGCAGTACTTC; J: TRBJ2-7; size: few; V: TRBV7-8; D: -
CDR3: CASSPRRLAGYNEQFF; DNA: TGTGCCAGCAGCCCCCGTAGACTAGCGGGTTACAATGAGCAGTTCTTC; J: TRBJ2-1; size: -; V: TRBV11-2; D: TRBD2
CDR3: CAISDLGTSGSPGQYF; DNA: TGTGCCATCAGTGATTTGGGGACTAGCGGGAGTCCTGGGCAGTACTTC; J: TRBJ2-4; size: few; V: TRBV10-3; D: TRBD2
CDR3: CASSQAPGAYEQYF; DNA: TGTGCCAGCAGCCAAGCTCCAGGGGCCTACGAGCAGTACTTC; J: TRBJ2-7; size: few; V: TRBV3-1; D: -
CDR3: CASSPPRGRFETQYF; DNA: TGTGCCAGCAGCCCACCCCGGGGCAGGTTTGAGACCCAGTACTTC; J: TRBJ2-5; size: few; V: TRBV3-1; D: -
CDR3: CASSQIDRTYNEQFF; DNA: TGCGCCAGCAGCCAGATCGACCGGACCTACAATGAGCAGTTCTTC; J: TRBJ2-1; size: few; V: TRBV5-1; D: -
CDR3: CTSSPSRKTYEQYF; DNA: TGTACCAGCAGCCCGTCCAGGAAGACCTACGAGCAGTACTTC; J: TRBJ2-7; size: -; V: TRBV28; D: -
CDR3: CASTTGRANLETQYF; DNA: TGTGCCAGCACTACGGGGAGGGCTAACCTGGAGACCCAGTACTTC; J: TRBJ2-5; size: -; V: TRBV5-5; D: TRBD2
CDR3: CASSPGLAGARTYNEQFF; DNA: TGTGCTAGCAGCCCAGGACTAGCGGGAGCGAGGACCTACAATGAGCAGTTCTTC; J: TRBJ2-1; size: -; V: TRBV9; D: TRBD2
CDR3: CASSPFEGQTYEQYF; DNA: TGTGCCAGCTCACCATTCGAGGGACAGACCTACGAGCAGTACTTC; J: TRBJ2-7; size: -; V: TRBV18; D: TRBD1